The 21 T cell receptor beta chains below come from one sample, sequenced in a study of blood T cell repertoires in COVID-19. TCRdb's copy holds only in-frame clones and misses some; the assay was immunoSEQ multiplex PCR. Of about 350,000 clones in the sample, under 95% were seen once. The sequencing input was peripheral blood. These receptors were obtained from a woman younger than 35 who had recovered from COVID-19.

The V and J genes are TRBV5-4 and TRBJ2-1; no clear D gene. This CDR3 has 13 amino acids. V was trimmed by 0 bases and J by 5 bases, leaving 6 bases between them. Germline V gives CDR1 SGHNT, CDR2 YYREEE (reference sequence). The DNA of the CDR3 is TGTGCCAGCAGCTTGGTTGGAGACAATGAGCAGTTCTTC. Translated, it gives CASSLVGDNEQFF.

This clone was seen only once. In DNA, the CDR3 is TGTGCCAGCAGCTTAGAGGGGCCTGAAGCTTTCTTT. This sequence encodes CASSLEGPEAFF. The genes are TRBV11-3 and TRBJ1-1; TRBD1 is a possible D gene (5 bases). CDR3 size: 12 residues. Germline values: CDR1 SGHNT, CDR2 YENEEA. The V gene lost 0 bases and the J gene lost 6 bases, with 5 bases spanning the gap.

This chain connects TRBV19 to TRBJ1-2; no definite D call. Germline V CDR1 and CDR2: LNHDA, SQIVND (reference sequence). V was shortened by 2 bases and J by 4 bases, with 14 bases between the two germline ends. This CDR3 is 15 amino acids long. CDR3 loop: CASSITGDASYGYTF. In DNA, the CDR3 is TGTGCCAGTAGTATAACCGGGGATGCTAGCTATGGCTACACCTTC.

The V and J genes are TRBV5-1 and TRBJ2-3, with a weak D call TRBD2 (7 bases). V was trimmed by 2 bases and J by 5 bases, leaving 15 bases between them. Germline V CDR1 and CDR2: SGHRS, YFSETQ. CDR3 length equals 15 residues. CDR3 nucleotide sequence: TGCGCCAGCAGCTTCCGTGGAGGGGGGGTAGATACGCAGTATTTT. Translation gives CASSFRGGGVDTQYF.

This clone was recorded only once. CDR3 region: CASSQRTGASSTDTQYF. In nucleotides, the CDR3 is TGTGCCAGCAGCCAAAGAACAGGAGCCTCTAGCACAGATACGCAGTATTTT. The V and J genes are TRBV3-1 (or the pseudogene TRBV3-2) and TRBJ2-3, with TRBD1 as a possible D gene (5 bases). Germline values: CDR1 LGHDT, CDR2 YNNKEL (reference sequence). V was cut by 2 bases and J by 0 bases, with 15 bases left in between. The CDR3 is 17 residues long.

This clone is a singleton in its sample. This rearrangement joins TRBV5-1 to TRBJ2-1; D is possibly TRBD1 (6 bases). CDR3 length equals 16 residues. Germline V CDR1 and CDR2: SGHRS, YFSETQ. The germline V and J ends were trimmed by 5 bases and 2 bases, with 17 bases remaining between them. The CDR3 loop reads CASRTSGTSAYNEQFF. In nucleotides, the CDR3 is TGCGCCAGCAGAACCTCCGGGACATCCGCCTACAATGAGCAGTTCTTC.

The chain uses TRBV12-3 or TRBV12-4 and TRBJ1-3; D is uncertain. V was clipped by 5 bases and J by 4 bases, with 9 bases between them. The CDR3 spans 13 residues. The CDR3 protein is CASSQDGGNTIYF. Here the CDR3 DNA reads TGTGCCAGCAGTCAGGATGGAGGAAACACCATATATTTT.

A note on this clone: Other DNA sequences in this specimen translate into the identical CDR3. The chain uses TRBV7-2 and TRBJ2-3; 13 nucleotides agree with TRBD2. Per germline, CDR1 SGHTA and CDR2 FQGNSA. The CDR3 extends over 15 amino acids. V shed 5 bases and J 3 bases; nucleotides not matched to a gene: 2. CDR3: CASSRTSGSTDTQYF. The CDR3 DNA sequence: TGTGCCAGCAGCCGGACTAGCGGGAGTACAGATACGCAGTATTTT.

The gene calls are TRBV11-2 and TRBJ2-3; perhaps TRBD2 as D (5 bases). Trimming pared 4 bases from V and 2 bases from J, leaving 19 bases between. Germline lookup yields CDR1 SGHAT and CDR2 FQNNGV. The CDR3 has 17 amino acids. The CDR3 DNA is TGTGCCAGCAGCTCTGAGAGGAGGATACGGGCCACAGATACGCAGTATTTT. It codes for CASSSERRIRATDTQYF.

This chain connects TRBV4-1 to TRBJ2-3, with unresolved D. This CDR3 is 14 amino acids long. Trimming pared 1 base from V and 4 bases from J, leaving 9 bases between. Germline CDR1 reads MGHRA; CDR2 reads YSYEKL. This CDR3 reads CASSQGDSSDTQYF. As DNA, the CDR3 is TGCGCCAGCAGCCAAGGTGACTCCTCAGATACGCAGTATTTT.

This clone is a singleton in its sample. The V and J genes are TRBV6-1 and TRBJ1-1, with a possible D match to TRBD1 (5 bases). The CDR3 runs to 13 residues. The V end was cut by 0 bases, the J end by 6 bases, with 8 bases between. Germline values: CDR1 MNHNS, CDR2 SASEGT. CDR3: CASSEARGAEAFF. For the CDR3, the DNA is TGTGCCAGCAGTGAAGCACGGGGGGCTGAAGCTTTCTTT.

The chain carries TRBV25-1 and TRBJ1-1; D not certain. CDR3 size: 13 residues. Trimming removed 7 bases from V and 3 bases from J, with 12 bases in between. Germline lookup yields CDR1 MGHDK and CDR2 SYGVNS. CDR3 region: CASTQTGDTEAFF. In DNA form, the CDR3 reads TGTGCCAGCACCCAGACCGGGGACACTGAAGCTTTCTTT.

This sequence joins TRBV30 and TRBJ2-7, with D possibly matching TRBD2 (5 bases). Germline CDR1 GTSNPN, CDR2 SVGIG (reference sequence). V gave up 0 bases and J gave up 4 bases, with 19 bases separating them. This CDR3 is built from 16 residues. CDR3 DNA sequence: TGTGCCTGGAGTGTATCAACCCCTGAGGGTAGGTACGAGCAGTACGTC. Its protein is CAWSVSTPEGRYEQYV.

CDR3 sequence: CASSRVSLRYNEQFF. In DNA form, the CDR3 reads TGTGCCAGCAGCCGTGTATCTTTGAGGTACAATGAGCAGTTCTTC. This chain joins TRBV7-2 and TRBJ2-1; no reliable D call. The V and J ends lost 5 bases and 4 bases respectively, with 15 bases between them. Germline CDR1 is SGHTA and CDR2 is FQGNSA. The CDR3 is 15 amino acids.

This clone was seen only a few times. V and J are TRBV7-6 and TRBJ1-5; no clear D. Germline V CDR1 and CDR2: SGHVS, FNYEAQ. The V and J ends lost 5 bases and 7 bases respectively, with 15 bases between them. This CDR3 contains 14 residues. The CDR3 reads CASSIGAGKQPQHF. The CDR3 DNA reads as TGTGCCAGCAGCATCGGAGCGGGGAAACAGCCCCAGCATTTT. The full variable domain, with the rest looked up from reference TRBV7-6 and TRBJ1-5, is GAGVSQSPRYKVTKRGQDVALRCDPISGHVSLYWYRQALGQGPEFLTYFNYEAQQDKSGLPNDRFSAERPEGSISTLTIQRTEQRDSAMYRCASSIGAGKQPQHFGDGTRLSIL.

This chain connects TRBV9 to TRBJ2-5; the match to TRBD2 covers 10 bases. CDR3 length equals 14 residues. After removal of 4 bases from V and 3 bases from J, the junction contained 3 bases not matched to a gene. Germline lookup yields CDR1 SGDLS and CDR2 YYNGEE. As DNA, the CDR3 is TGTGCCAGCAGCACAGCGGGAGGGGAAGAGACCCAGTACTTC. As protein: CASSTAGGEETQYF. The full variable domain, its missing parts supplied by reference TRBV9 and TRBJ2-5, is DSGVTQTPKHLITATGQRVTLRCSPRSGDLSVYWYQQSLDQGLQFLIQYYNGEERAKGNILERFSAQQFPDLHSELNLSSLELGDSALYFCASSTAGGEETQYFGPGTRLLVL.

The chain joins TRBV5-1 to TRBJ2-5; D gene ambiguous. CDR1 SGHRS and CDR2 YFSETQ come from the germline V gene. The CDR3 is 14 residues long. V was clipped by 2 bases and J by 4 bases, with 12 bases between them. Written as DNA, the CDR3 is TGCGCCAGCAGCTTTAGGCAGGAAGGAGAGACCCAGTACTTC. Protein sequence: CASSFRQEGETQYF.

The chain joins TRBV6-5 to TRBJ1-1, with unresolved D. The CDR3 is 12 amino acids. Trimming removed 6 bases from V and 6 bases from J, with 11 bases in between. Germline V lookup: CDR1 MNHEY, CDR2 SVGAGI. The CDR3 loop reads CASSYVVAEAFF. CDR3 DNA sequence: TGTGCCAGCAGCTATGTCGTCGCTGAAGCTTTCTTT.

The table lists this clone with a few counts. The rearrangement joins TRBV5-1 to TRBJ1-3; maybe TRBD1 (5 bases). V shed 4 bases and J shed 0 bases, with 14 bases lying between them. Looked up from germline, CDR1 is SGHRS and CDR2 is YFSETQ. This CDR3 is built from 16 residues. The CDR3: CASSITTGPSGNTIYF. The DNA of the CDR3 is TGCGCCAGCAGCATAACTACAGGCCCCTCTGGAAACACCATATATTTT.

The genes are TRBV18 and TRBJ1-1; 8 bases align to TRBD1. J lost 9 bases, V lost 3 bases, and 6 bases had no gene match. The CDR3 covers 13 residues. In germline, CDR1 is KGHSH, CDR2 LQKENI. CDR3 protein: CASSPSDRGKAFF. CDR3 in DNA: TGTGCCAGCTCACCTTCCGACAGGGGCAAAGCTTTCTTT.

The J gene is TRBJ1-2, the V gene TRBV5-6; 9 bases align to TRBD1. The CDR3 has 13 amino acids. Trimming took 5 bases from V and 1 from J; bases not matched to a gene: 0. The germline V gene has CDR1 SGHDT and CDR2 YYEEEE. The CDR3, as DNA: TGTGCCAGCAGGGACAGGGGTAACTATGGCTACACCTTC. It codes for CASRDRGNYGYTF.